This note documents a single TCR beta chain sequence. Its cognate antigen is unknown. V lost 1 base and J 2 bases, leaving 15 bases between the germline ends. The CDR3 consists of 16 residues. Germline V lookup: CDR1 SGHTA, CDR2 FQGNSA. Template switching supplied a universal primer site; unique molecular identifiers were carried on the cDNA. Each CDR3 protein is one row after TCRdb ran MiXCR on the 5' RACE reads. Here the sample spans fewer than 550,000 distinct CDR3 sequences, roughly an eighth being singletons. The sample originates from a study of identical twins. Findings and limits, study-wide: Abundant beta clonotypes from cord blood had fewer insertions, unlike memory repertoires, which showed none. Zero-insertion results could be subject to partial confounding by invariant MAIT and iNKT cells.

This sample also belongs to another study, concerning yellow fever vaccine responses in identical twins.

This sequence originates from a woman under 30 in good health. The specimen sequenced was CD4+ T cells sorted from blood. V and J are TRBV7-2 and TRBJ2-7; D tentatively fits TRBD1 or TRBD2 (5 bases each). CDR3 in amino acids: CASSLGGAGNPYEQYF. The DNA of the CDR3 is TGTGCCAGCAGCTTAGGAGGGGCAGGGAATCCCTACGAGCAGTACTTC.